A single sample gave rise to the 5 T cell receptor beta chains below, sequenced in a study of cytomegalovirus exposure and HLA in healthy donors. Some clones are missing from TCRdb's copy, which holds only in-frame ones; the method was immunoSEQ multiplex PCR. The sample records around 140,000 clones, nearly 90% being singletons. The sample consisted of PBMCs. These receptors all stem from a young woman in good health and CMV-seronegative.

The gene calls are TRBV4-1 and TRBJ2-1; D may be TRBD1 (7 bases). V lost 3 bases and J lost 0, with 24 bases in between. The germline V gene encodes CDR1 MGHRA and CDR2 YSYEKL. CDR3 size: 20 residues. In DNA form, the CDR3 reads TGCGCCAGCAGCCACCCCGGGGGCCCCCAGGGGGTGAGCTCCTACAATGAGCAGTTCTTC. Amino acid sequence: CASSHPGGPQGVSSYNEQFF.

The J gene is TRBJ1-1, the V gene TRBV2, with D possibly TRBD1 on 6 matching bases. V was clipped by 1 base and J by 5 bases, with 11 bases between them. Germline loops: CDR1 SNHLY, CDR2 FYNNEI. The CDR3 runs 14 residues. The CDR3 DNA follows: TGTGCCAGCAGTGAAGACAGGGAGTATACTGAAGCTTTCTTT. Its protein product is CASSEDREYTEAFF.

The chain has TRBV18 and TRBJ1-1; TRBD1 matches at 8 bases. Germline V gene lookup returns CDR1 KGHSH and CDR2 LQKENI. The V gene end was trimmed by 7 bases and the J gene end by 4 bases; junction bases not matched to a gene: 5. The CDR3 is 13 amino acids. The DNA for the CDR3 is TGTGCCAGCTTAGGACAGGGTCGCACTGAAGCTTTCTTT. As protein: CASLGQGRTEAFF.

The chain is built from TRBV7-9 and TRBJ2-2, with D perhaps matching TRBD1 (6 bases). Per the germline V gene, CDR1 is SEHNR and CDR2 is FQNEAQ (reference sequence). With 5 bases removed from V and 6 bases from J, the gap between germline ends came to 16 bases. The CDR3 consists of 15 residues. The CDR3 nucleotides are TGTGCCAGCAGCCAGATACAGGGAAGTCCCGGGGAGCTGTTTTTT. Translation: CASSQIQGSPGELFF.

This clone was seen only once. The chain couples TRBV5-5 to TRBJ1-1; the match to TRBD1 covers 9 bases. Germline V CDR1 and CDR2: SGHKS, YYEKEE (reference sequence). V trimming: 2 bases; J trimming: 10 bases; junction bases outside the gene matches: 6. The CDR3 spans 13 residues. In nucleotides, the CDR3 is TGTGCCAGCAGCTTCTGGGACAGGGAGAGAGCTTTCTTT. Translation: CASSFWDRERAFF.